The clone carrying this TCR beta chain was detected only once. The antigen is undetermined. V lost 6 bases, J lost 3 bases, and 11 bases stayed unmatched. CDR1 is SNHLY and CDR2 is FYNNEI in the germline V gene. The CDR3 runs 16 residues. TCRdb keeps only in-frame clones here, not all; method: immunoSEQ multiplex PCR. The profile shows some 100,000 clones, over 80% of them singletons. The data were taken from a study of graft-versus-host responses after intestinal transplantation. Findings and limits, study-wide: In patients with graft-donor T cell macrochimerism, allograft graft-versus-host to host-versus-graft clonal ratios were high.

The chain carries TRBV2 and TRBJ2-7; TRBD2 matches at 10 bases. The specimen comprised unstimulated CD8+ T cells sorted from spleen or lymph node cells, sampled before transplant. The sequence came from a human donor who was the organ donor for an intestinal transplant. The CDR3 protein is CASSKTAGGYIYEQYF. CDR3 bases: TGTGCCAGCAGCAAAACAGCGGGGGGGTATATCTACGAGCAGTACTTC. Supplemented by reference TRBV2 and TRBJ2-7, the full variable domain reads EPEVTQTPSHQVTQMGQEVILRCVPISNHLYFYWYRQILGQKVEFLVSFYNNEISEKSEIFDDQFSVERPDGSNFTLKIRSTKLEDSAMYFCASSKTAGGYIYEQYFGPGTRLTVT.